This TCR beta chain stems from a study of T cell repertoires in cytomegalovirus infection. Study summary: CMV infection plus the matching HLA type was flagged by public TCR beta signatures. Study results and limitations: The cumulative frequency of public TCR beta families distinguished individuals who carried CMV together with the relevant HLA. The study found HLA-C-restricted CMV-specific TCR beta clonotypes dominating the ex vivo response.

This clonotype was seen a handful of times. Its antigen is unidentified. TCRdb independently ran MiXCR on the reads; one entry per CDR3 protein. The sample includes approximately 150,000 distinct CDR3 sequences, roughly a sixth of them seen just once. The CDR3 spans 15 residues. V gave up 1 base and J gave up 4 bases, with 12 bases separating them. From germline, CDR1 is SGHTA and CDR2 FQGNSA. The origin of this receptor is a human donor in good health (CMV status not recorded). Some clones in this sample may be carry-over from other donors' samples. The chain employs TRBV7-2 and TRBJ2-3; the D gene is possibly TRBD1 (6 bases). The sample consisted of CD8+ T cells from PBMCs. In DNA form, the CDR3 reads TGTGCCAGCAGCTTAGGCAGGGGCTTGTCAGATACGCAGTATTTT. This translates into CASSLGRGLSDTQYF.